A single sample is the source of the 17 T cell receptor beta chains below, sequenced in a study of blood T cell repertoires in COVID-19. Sequenced by immunoSEQ multiplex PCR; TCRdb stores in-frame clones only, minus some. The sample consists of 70,000 or so clones, roughly 80% of them appearing once. Sequenced material: peripheral blood. These receptor sequences come from a man aged 60-69 years with acute or convalescent COVID-19.

There are a few counts of this clone. The chain has TRBV27 and TRBJ1-5, with 8 bases matching TRBD1. CDR1 is MNHEY and CDR2 is SMNVEV in the germline V gene (reference sequence). The V gene end was trimmed by 5 bases and the J gene end by 7 bases; junction bases not matched to a gene: 7. This CDR3 is 14 amino acids long. CDR3 DNA sequence: TGTGCCAGCAGTCGTCGGACAGGGAGCCAGCCCCAGCATTTT. It encodes CASSRRTGSQPQHF.

The gene calls are TRBV27 and TRBJ1-1, with 10 bases that match TRBD1. The V gene end was trimmed by 6 bases and the J gene end by 1 base; junction bases not matched to a gene: 2. The CDR3 has 14 residues. The V gene's germline CDR1 is MNHEY and CDR2 SMNVEV (reference sequence). This CDR3 reads CASRGQGKNTEAFF. The CDR3 nucleotides read TGTGCCAGCAGGGGACAGGGGAAGAACACTGAAGCTTTCTTT.

This clone appeared a few times. The V call is TRBV10-2, the J call TRBJ2-1; D ambiguous. CDR1 is WSHSY, CDR2 SAAADI, per germline. Trimming stripped 3 bases from V and 8 bases from J, with 8 bases between. The CDR3 is 12 residues long. CDR3 bases: TGCGCCAGCAGTGACCCAGGCTATGAGCAGTTCTTC. Protein product: CASSDPGYEQFF.

The chain uses TRBV7-3 and TRBJ2-2; 10 bases are a match to TRBD1. V lost 5 bases to trimming and J lost 3 bases; unmatched junction nucleotides: 12. The CDR3 has 18 amino acids. Germline lookup yields CDR1 SGHTA and CDR2 FQGTGA. The CDR3, as DNA: TGTGCCAGCAGCCAAACTATCGACAGGGGGCTCGACACCGGGGAGCTGTTTTTT. Translation: CASSQTIDRGLDTGELFF.

The chain employs TRBV19 and TRBJ1-3, with D tentatively TRBD1 (5 bases). This CDR3 contains 17 residues. Trimming took 5 bases from V and 2 from J, leaving 19 bases between them. Germline V CDR1 and CDR2: LNHDA, SQIVND (reference sequence). CDR3 loop: CASSFRGASGTGNTIYF. CDR3 coding DNA: TGTGCCAGTAGTTTCCGCGGGGCAAGCGGGACTGGAAACACCATATATTTT. The variable domain in full, with the rest retrieved from reference TRBV19 and TRBJ1-3, is DGGITQSPKYLFRKEGQNVTLSCEQNLNHDAMYWYRQDPGQGLRLIYYSQIVNDFQKGDIAEGYSVSREKKESFPLTVTSAQKNPTAFYLCASSFRGASGTGNTIYFGEGSWLTVV.

The V gene is TRBV7-3, the J gene TRBJ2-3; the match to TRBD2 covers 9 bases. V gave up 1 base and J gave up 1 base; unmatched junction bases: 6. The germline V gene encodes CDR1 SGHTA and CDR2 FQGTGA. The CDR3 sequence is 17 residues long. The CDR3 bases are TGTGCCAGCAGCTTAAGCTTCCCTAGCGGGGGCACAGATACGCAGTATTTT. Translating gives CASSLSFPSGGTDTQYF.

The chain employs TRBV6-4 and TRBJ2-1; tentatively, D is TRBD2 (5 bases). Germline V gene lookup returns CDR1 MRHNA and CDR2 SNTAGT. The CDR3 is made up of 16 amino acids. V lost 0 bases, J lost 4 bases, and 13 bases lay in between. CDR3 in amino acids: CASSDSQAAPYNEQFF. The CDR3 DNA follows: TGTGCCAGCAGTGACTCTCAAGCGGCCCCGTACAATGAGCAGTTCTTC.

Details on this clone: The junction differs from germline at one of its ends, possibly a read error. The rearrangement joins TRBV19 to TRBJ2-1, with 7 bases matching TRBD1. Germline CDR1 is LNHDA and CDR2 is SQIVND (reference sequence). The CDR3 sequence is 15 residues long. The CDR3 nucleotides are TGTGCGAGTAGTGGCGCCTCGACAGGGAACAATGAGCAGTTCTTC. Its translation: CASSGASTGNNEQFF.

This chain connects TRBV3-1 (or the pseudogene TRBV3-2) to TRBJ2-3; 7 positions agree with TRBD2. The CDR3 contains 17 residues. CDR1 is LGHDT, CDR2 YNNKEL, per germline (reference sequence). The trim removed 2 bases at V and 4 bases at J, leaving 12 bases unmatched. The CDR3 spells CASSQNSWTRNADTQYF. Written as DNA, the CDR3 is TGTGCCAGCAGCCAAAACTCCTGGACTAGGAACGCAGATACGCAGTATTTT.

The rearrangement links TRBV6-5 to TRBJ2-3; 10 nucleotides match TRBD2. The germline V gene encodes CDR1 MNHEY and CDR2 SVGAGI. The length of the CDR3 is 14 residues. J was trimmed by 4 bases and V by 8 bases; bases with no gene match: 6. CDR3 region: CASALAGGSDTQYF. CDR3 in DNA: TGTGCCAGCGCTTTAGCGGGGGGATCAGATACGCAGTATTTT.

The chain recombines TRBV6-5 with TRBJ1-2; 7 nucleotides line up with TRBD1. CDR3 length: 15 amino acids. V was pared by 4 bases and J by 1 base, with 6 bases of the junction left unmatched. The V gene's germline CDR1 is MNHEY and CDR2 SVGAGI. The CDR3 DNA follows: TGTGCCAGCAGTTCGACAGGGATCGGTAACTATGGCTACACCTTC. The encoded protein is CASSSTGIGNYGYTF.

The gene calls are TRBV27 and TRBJ2-1, with 9 bases lining up with TRBD1. This CDR3 spans 19 amino acids. The V and J ends lost 3 bases and 6 bases, in that order; junction bases with no gene match: 18. The germline V gene has CDR1 MNHEY and CDR2 SMNVEV (reference sequence). The CDR3 region has the DNA TGTGCCAGCAGTTTTGACCACTTACTTCCGGGACAGGGAGGCAATGAGCAGTTCTTC. Translation gives CASSFDHLLPGQGGNEQFF.

The V call is TRBV5-4, the J call TRBJ1-6; TRBD1 agrees at 9 bases. This CDR3 is 13 amino acids long. V shed 0 bases and J 16 bases; nucleotides not matched to a gene: 5. The germline gives CDR1 SGHNT, CDR2 YYREEE (reference sequence). CDR3 DNA: TGTGCCAGCAGCTTGGCAGACAGGGGGGGACTCCACTTT. Translation gives CASSLADRGGLHF.

This chain connects TRBV7-9 to TRBJ2-7, with 9 bases matching TRBD2. The J segment lost 5 bases and the V segment lost 0 bases, leaving 8 bases of the junction unmatched. This CDR3 has 16 amino acids. Germline lookup yields CDR1 SEHNR and CDR2 FQNEAQ (reference sequence). This chain's CDR3 is CASSLAGGGAANEQYF. The CDR3, as DNA: TGTGCCAGCAGCTTAGCGGGCGGGGGGGCTGCTAACGAGCAGTACTTC.

The chain links TRBV27 to TRBJ2-5, with D possibly being TRBD1 (5 bases). Germline loops: CDR1 MNHEY, CDR2 SMNVEV (reference sequence). The CDR3 consists of 13 residues. The ends were cut back, 6 bases at V and 1 base at J, with 9 bases in the middle. In DNA, the CDR3 is TGTGCCAGCAGGCAGGGTTTCCAAGAGACCCAGTACTTC. Translation: CASRQGFQETQYF.

The J gene is TRBJ1-5, the V gene TRBV2; tentatively, D is TRBD1 (5 bases). V shed 7 bases and J shed 4 bases, with 11 bases lying between them. CDR3 size: 13 residues. Germline V gives CDR1 SNHLY, CDR2 FYNNEI. The CDR3 DNA follows: TGTGCCAGCACCCGGCAGGGAAATCAGCCCCAGCATTTT. It yields the protein CASTRQGNQPQHF.

Points on this clone: This same CDR3 is encoded by further DNA sequences in the sample. The rearrangement joins TRBV6-5 to TRBJ1-5; 7 bases map to TRBD1. Looked up from germline, CDR1 is MNHEY and CDR2 is SVGAGI. After removal of 6 bases from V and 4 bases from J, the junction contained 6 bases not matched to a gene. The CDR3 loop spans 14 amino acids. The CDR3 bases are TGTGCCAGCAGCCTGGGACAGTTAAATCAGCCCCAGCATTTT. As protein: CASSLGQLNQPQHF.